This section outlines one T cell receptor (beta chain) sequence together with its context. The data are from a study of blood T cell repertoires in COVID-19. Sequenced by immunoSEQ multiplex PCR; TCRdb stores in-frame clones only, minus some. This repertoire shows roughly 250,000 clones, 80% to 85% found once; its top ten account for roughly 12%. Trimming at V came to 4 bases and at J to 8 bases, leaving 2 bases not matched to a gene. This CDR3 region has 13 residues. Looked up from germline, CDR1 is LGHDT and CDR2 is YNNKEL (reference sequence). The sequenced sample was peripheral blood. The clonotype was recovered from a woman in her sixties or seventies with active or convalescent COVID-19. The gene calls are TRBV3-1 (or the pseudogene TRBV3-2) and TRBJ1-4; 9 bases fit TRBD1. CDR3 sequence (DNA): TGTGCCAGCAGCCGAGACAGGGGGGAAAAACTGTTTTTT. Translating gives CASSRDRGEKLFF.